A selection of T cell receptor beta chains follows, all from one sample in a study of T-cell reconstitution after alpha-beta-depleted transplantation in children. TCRdb processed the PCR reads anew with MiXCR; each CDR3 protein has one entry. The table shows 500,000 to 600,000 distinct CDR3 sequences, with roughly 27% occurring only once. The sequences come from PBMCs, collected before TCRalphabeta/CD19-depleted stem cell transplant. These receptors were obtained from a boy in the first two years of life with Wiskott-Aldrich syndrome, due to receive a stem cell transplant. The CDR3 runs from the conserved cysteine through the conserved F or W. The D gene is left open where the match is weak. Rows give clone size only sometimes, using once, few, many, or a class for an expanded clone.

abundance,v_gene,d_gene,j_gene,CDR3nt,CDR3aa
few,TRBV10-3,NA,TRBJ1-5,TGTGCCATCAGGGGGGTGAATCAGCCCCAGCATTTT,CAIRGVNQPQHF
few,TRBV3-1,NA,TRBJ2-7,TGTGCCAGCAGCCAAAGGACACTAACTGAGCAGTACTTC,CASSQRTLTEQYF
few,TRBV10-3,TRBD2,TRBJ2-1,TGTGCCATCCGGCGGGGGGGAGCTTACTACAATGAGCAGTTCTTC,CAIRRGGAYYNEQFF
few,TRBV4-2,TRBD2,TRBJ2-7,TGTGCCAGCAGCCCTAAAGGGACTAGCGATCAAAGTTACGAGCAGTACTTC,CASSPKGTSDQSYEQYF
few,TRBV15,NA,TRBJ1-4,TGTGCCACCAGCACGGCGACGGATGATGAAAAACTGTTTTTT,CATSTATDDEKLFF
NA,TRBV5-5,NA,TRBJ2-3,TGTGCCAGCAGCACAACTACAGGGCCCAACACAGATACGCAGTATTTT,CASSTTTGPNTDTQYF
NA,TRBV9,NA,TRBJ2-2,TGTGCCAGCAGCGCGGGACCACCTACCGGGGAGCTGTTTTTT,CASSAGPPTGELFF
few,TRBV27,NA,TRBJ2-6,TGTGCCAGCAGCTTCCAAGGGGTCGGGGCCAACGTCCTGACTTTC,CASSFQGVGANVLTF
few,TRBV12-3/TRBV12-4,TRBD2,TRBJ2-1,TGTGCCAGCAGTTTAGGAACCGGGACTAGCGGGAGAGTTGAGCAGTTCTTC,CASSLGTGTSGRVEQFF
few,TRBV4-1,TRBD2,TRBJ2-5,TGCGCCAGCAGCCAAGGACTAGCGGGAGTAGAGACCCAGTACTTC,CASSQGLAGVETQYF
few,TRBV7-8,NA,TRBJ2-7,TGTGCCAGCAGCTTAGCGTTTGTGGGGGGTCAGGGGGATGGAGAGCAGTACTTC,CASSLAFVGGQGDGEQYF
few,TRBV29-1,NA,TRBJ2-4,TGCAGCGTTGCCCCGACAGGAGCCAAAAACATTCAGTACTTC,CSVAPTGAKNIQYF
few,TRBV9,NA,TRBJ2-1,TGTGCCAGCAGCGTACTCGCGGGCAGTAATGAGCAGTTCTTC,CASSVLAGSNEQFF
NA,TRBV12-3/TRBV12-4,NA,TRBJ1-5,TGTGCCAGCAGTTTAAACGAGCCCGGGCAGCCCCAGCATTTT,CASSLNEPGQPQHF
NA,TRBV29-1,NA,TRBJ1-1,TGCAGCGTTGGTAGGGCAGGGCCAGACACTGAAGCTTTCTTT,CSVGRAGPDTEAFF
NA,TRBV3-1,NA,TRBJ1-1,TGTGCCAGCAGCCAAGCGAGCAGGAACACTGAAGCTTTCTTT,CASSQASRNTEAFF
NA,TRBV9,TRBD2,TRBJ2-3,TGTGCCAGCGATCCTAGCGGGAGGTCAACAGATACGCAGTATTTT,CASDPSGRSTDTQYF
few,TRBV5-5,NA,TRBJ2-1,TGTGCCAGCAGCTTACTACACAGGGACAATGAGCAGTTCTTC,CASSLLHRDNEQFF
NA,TRBV20-1,NA,TRBJ1-5,TGCAGTGCCCTACAAGGGGAAGGGGGCAATCAGCCCCAGCATTTT,CSALQGEGGNQPQHF
NA,TRBV6-5,TRBD1,TRBJ2-2,TGTGCCAGCAGTTATATCACAGGGGGCACCGGGGAGCTGTTTTTT,CASSYITGGTGELFF
few,TRBV11-3,NA,TRBJ2-5,TGTGCCAGCAGCTTGACCCCTCGAGGGACCCAGTACTTC,CASSLTPRGTQYF
NA,TRBV20-1,NA,TRBJ1-4,TGCAGTGCTAGGTTTTGGGGCCGAGGGAATGAAAAACTGTTTTTT,CSARFWGRGNEKLFF
NA,TRBV20-1,NA,TRBJ1-2,TGCAGTGCCCGGTCGGGGGGAGGCTATGGCTACACCTTC,CSARSGGGYGYTF
few,TRBV12-3/TRBV12-4,NA,TRBJ2-4,TGTGCCAGCAGTGACCGGGACGCGAGGGTGGTGAACATTCAGTACTTC,CASSDRDARVVNIQYF
many,TRBV12-3/TRBV12-4,NA,TRBJ2-1,TGTGCCAGCAGTTTAGAATCCCCTACAGGGCAGTTCTTC,CASSLESPTGQFF
few,TRBV3-1,NA,TRBJ1-2,TGTGCCAGCAGCCAAGTTCTCGTTGGTGGCTACACCTTC,CASSQVLVGGYTF
few,TRBV27,NA,TRBJ2-1,TGTGCCAGCAGTTTATTAGGGGCGGATGAGCAGTTCTTC,CASSLLGADEQFF